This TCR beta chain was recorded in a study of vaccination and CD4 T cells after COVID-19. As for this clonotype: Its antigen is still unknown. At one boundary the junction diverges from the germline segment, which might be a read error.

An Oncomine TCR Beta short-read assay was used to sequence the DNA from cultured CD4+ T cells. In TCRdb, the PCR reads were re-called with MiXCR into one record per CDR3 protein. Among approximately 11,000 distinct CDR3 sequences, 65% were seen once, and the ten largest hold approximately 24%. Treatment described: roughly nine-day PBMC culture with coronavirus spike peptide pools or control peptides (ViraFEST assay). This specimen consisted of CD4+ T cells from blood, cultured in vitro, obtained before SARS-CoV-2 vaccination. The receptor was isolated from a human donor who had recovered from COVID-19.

Here the CDR3 reads CASSLRGSLDMQYF. The CDR3 DNA reads TGTGCCAGCAGTTTACGCGGATCTCTAGATATGCAGTATTTT. V usage is TRBV12-3 or TRBV12-4 and J usage is TRBJ2-3, with D uncertain. This CDR3 region has 14 residues.